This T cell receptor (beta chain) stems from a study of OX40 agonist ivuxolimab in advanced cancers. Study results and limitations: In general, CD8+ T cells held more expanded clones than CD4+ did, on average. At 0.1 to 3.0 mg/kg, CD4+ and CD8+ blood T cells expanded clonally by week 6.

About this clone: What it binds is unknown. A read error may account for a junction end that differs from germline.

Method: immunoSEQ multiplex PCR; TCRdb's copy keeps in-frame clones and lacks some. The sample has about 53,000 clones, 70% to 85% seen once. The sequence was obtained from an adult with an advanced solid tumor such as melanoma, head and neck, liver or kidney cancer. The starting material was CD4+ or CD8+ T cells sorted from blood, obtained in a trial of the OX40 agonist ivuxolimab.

CDR3 in amino acids: CASNLAGDTQYF. CDR3 bases: TGTGCCAGCAACTTAGCGGGAGATACGCAGTATTTT. The gene calls are TRBV7-9 and TRBJ2-3; 7 bases agree with TRBD2. This CDR3 has 12 amino acids. In germline, CDR1 is SEHNR, CDR2 FQNEAQ (reference sequence).